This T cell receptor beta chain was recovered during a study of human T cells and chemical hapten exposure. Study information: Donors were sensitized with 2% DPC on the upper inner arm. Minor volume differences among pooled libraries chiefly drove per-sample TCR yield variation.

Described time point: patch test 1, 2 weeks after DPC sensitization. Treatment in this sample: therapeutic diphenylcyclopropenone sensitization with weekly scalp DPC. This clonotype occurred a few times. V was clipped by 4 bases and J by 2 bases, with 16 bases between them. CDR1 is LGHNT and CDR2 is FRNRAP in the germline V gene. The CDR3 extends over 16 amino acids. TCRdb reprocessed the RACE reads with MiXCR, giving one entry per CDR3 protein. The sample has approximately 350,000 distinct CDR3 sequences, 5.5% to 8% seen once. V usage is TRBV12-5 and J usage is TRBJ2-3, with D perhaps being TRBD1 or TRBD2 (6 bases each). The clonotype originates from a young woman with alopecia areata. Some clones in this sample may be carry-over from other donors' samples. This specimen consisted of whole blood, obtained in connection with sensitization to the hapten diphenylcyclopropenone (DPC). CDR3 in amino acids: CASGWTTGGATDTQYF. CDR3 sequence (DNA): TGTGCTAGTGGTTGGACGACAGGAGGGGCCACAGATACGCAGTATTTT.